This passage covers 22 T cell receptor beta chains from one sample sequenced in a study of sequential checkpoint blockade in melanoma. Treatment noted: randomized to nivolumab then ipilimumab (arm A) or the reverse (arm B). The data were produced by immunoSEQ multiplex PCR, yet TCRdb's version contains in-frame clones alone and is incomplete. The data show 15,000 to 20,000 clones, approximately 77% seen once. The sample consisted of CD8+ T cells sorted from blood (inferred from file names), taken from a patient given nivolumab and ipilimumab in sequence. The receptor source for this set is a human donor with melanoma.

The V and J genes are TRBV21-1 and TRBJ2-1; the listed D gene, TRBD2, was not tested against the DNA. TRBV21-1 is an annotated pseudogene. The CDR3 is made up of 14 amino acids. The CDR3 region has the DNA TGTGCCAAGACGGAGCGGGAGTCCCACAATGAGCAGTTCTTC. Translated: CAKTERESHNEQFF.

The J gene is TRBJ1-5, the V gene TRBV27; tentatively, D is TRBD1 (6 bases). Germline loops: CDR1 MNHEY, CDR2 SMNVEV (reference sequence). V lost 2 bases and J lost 5, with 10 bases in between. CDR3 length: 14 amino acids. CDR3 sequence: CASSLGGGDQPQHF. The DNA of the CDR3 is TGTGCCAGCAGTTTAGGGGGGGGCGATCAGCCCCAGCATTTT.

This clone was seen once. The CDR3 spells CASAERGNNSPLHF. CDR3 sequence (DNA): TGTGCCAGCGCCGAACGGGGGAATAATTCACCCCTCCACTTT. The V call is TRBV6-5, the J call TRBJ1-6; possibly TRBD1 for D (5 bases). CDR3 length equals 14 residues. Germline CDR1 MNHEY, CDR2 SVGAGI. Trimming left V 8 bases short and J 5 bases short, with 13 bases between.

The chain has TRBV15 and TRBJ2-5; 9 bases match TRBD2. The last part of the DNA fits TRBJ2-7 better; the J call may be wrong. The CDR3 is 15 amino acids. Per the germline V gene, CDR1 is LNHNV and CDR2 is YYDKDF (reference sequence). CDR3 sequence (DNA): TGTGCCACCAGCAGAGTGGCTAGCGGGGCCTACGAGCAGTACTTC. This encodes CATSRVASGAYEQYF.

The V gene is TRBV28, the J gene TRBJ1-1; D is undetermined. V lost 6 bases and J lost 2, with 16 bases in between. CDR3 length: 15 amino acids. From germline, CDR1 is MDHEN and CDR2 SYDVKM. DNA for the CDR3: TGTGCCAGCAGCCCCCTGACACACTCTAACACTGAAGCTTTCTTT. Translating it yields CASSPLTHSNTEAFF.

This clone has only one observation. This chain uses TRBV19 with TRBJ1-5, with a weak D call TRBD1 (6 bases). Germline V gene lookup returns CDR1 LNHDA and CDR2 SQIVND (reference sequence). CDR3 length equals 18 residues. The V and J ends lost 3 bases and 4 bases respectively, with 22 bases between them. The CDR3 DNA reads TGTGCCAGTAGTATCAGATCGATTGGCAGGGGCTGGAATCAGCCCCAGCATTTT. Encoded protein: CASSIRSIGRGWNQPQHF.

By sample share, this clone is medium-sized. The chain combines TRBV7-8 with TRBJ2-5, with 7 positions matching TRBD2. Germline CDR1 reads SGHVS; CDR2 reads FQNEAQ. CDR3 size: 14 residues. J was trimmed by 5 bases and V by 0 bases; bases with no gene match: 3. CDR3 DNA sequence: TGTGCCAGCAGCTTAGCAGTCGGGGGGGAGACCCAGTACTTC. Amino acid sequence: CASSLAVGGETQYF.

CDR3 nucleotide sequence: TGTGCCAGCAGCTTGCCAGGGCCGGCATACGAGCAGTACTTC. Translation gives CASSLPGPAYEQYF. J is TRBJ2-7 and V is TRBV13, with D possibly TRBD1 on 5 matching bases. Trimming left V 3 bases short and J 4 bases short, with 13 bases between. The CDR3 has 14 amino acids. Germline CDR1 and CDR2: PRHDT and FYEKMQ (reference sequence).

J is TRBJ2-7 and V is TRBV2, with 10 bases identical to TRBD2. Germline V gene sequence: CDR1 SNHLY, CDR2 FYNNEI. V was clipped by 7 bases and J by 2 bases; unmatched bases: 11. The CDR3 covers 16 residues. The CDR3 loop reads CASITIGTSDTYEQYF. The CDR3 DNA follows: TGTGCCAGCATCACCATCGGGACTAGCGATACCTACGAGCAGTACTTC.

This clone was seen only a few times. Only one base separates this from a far larger clonotype, so it likely reflects a read error. This chain uses TRBV5-8 with TRBJ1-1; D call uncertain. Trimming removed 4 bases at V and 5 bases at J, with 18 bases between. The V gene's germline CDR1 is SGHTS and CDR2 YDEGEE. The CDR3 is made up of 15 amino acids. CDR3 nucleotides: TGTGCCAGCAGCCAAGCCTTTACACCGAGGACTGAAGCTTTCTTT. It specifies CASSQAFTPRTEAFF.

The chain combines TRBV10-2 with TRBJ1-6; D may be TRBD1 (5 bases). Germline lookup yields CDR1 WSHSY and CDR2 SAAADI. V was pared by 6 bases and J by 2 bases, with 14 bases between. This CDR3 is 16 amino acids long. CDR3 coding DNA: TGCGCCAGCAGCGAGGAGGGGAGGGCCTATAATTCACCCCTCCACTTT. Translation gives CASSEEGRAYNSPLHF.

The rearrangement joins TRBV9 to TRBJ1-1, with 7 bases fitting TRBD1. The junction had 13 bases not matched to a gene; V was cut back by 3 bases and J by 5 bases. CDR1 and CDR2 from the germline V gene are SGDLS and YYNGEE. This CDR3 has 16 amino acids. CDR3 sequence (DNA): TGTGCCAGCAGCGCAAATCTTCGACAGGGAAAAACTGAAGCTTTCTTT. Translating gives CASSANLRQGKTEAFF.

The chain links TRBV6-1 to TRBJ1-4; D gene unclear. This CDR3 has 14 amino acids. Germline CDR1 reads MNHNS; CDR2 reads SASEGT. V was shortened by 8 bases and J by 6 bases, with 16 bases between the two germline ends. The CDR3, as DNA: TGTGCCAGCGGAGGACCGACAACCTATGAAAAACTGTTTTTT. Translation: CASGGPTTYEKLFF.

This clone has a handful of counts. V and J are TRBV14 and TRBJ2-7; 7 bases match TRBD1. This CDR3 spans 14 amino acids. CDR1 is SGHDN and CDR2 is FVKESK in the germline V gene. Trimming removed 3 bases from V and 3 bases from J; junction bases left unmatched: 5. In DNA, the CDR3 is TGTGCCAGCAGCCAGGGACAGAGGATCTACGAGCAGTACTTC. Translating gives CASSQGQRIYEQYF.

The J gene is TRBJ1-1, the V gene TRBV6-5; no definite D call. This CDR3 contains 14 residues. The germline gives CDR1 MNHEY, CDR2 SVGAGI. V was clipped by 6 bases and J by 1 base, with 12 bases between them. CDR3: CASSLDMGNTEAFF. The CDR3, as DNA: TGTGCCAGCAGCTTAGACATGGGGAACACTGAAGCTTTCTTT.

In its sample, this clone was seen a few times. The chain links TRBV6-5 to TRBJ1-1; 7 bases line up with TRBD1. The trim removed 8 bases at V and 1 base at J, leaving 4 bases unmatched. Germline V gene lookup returns CDR1 MNHEY and CDR2 SVGAGI. CDR3 length: 13 amino acids. The CDR3 loop reads CASGRDRNTEAFF. The CDR3 region has the DNA TGTGCCAGCGGCCGGGACAGGAACACTGAAGCTTTCTTT.

This clone was seen a handful of times. The chain couples TRBV19 to TRBJ2-7; a weak D match, TRBD1 (5 bases). The CDR3 covers 14 residues. Germline CDR1 LNHDA, CDR2 SQIVND (reference sequence). The V and J ends lost 5 bases and 5 bases respectively, with 16 bases between them. Here the CDR3 DNA reads TGTGCCAGTAGTTACCTCCCAGGGCGCAACGAGCAGTACTTC. Its translation: CASSYLPGRNEQYF.

The V gene is TRBV19, the J gene TRBJ1-1; D might be TRBD1 (5 bases). The germline CDR1 and CDR2 sequences are LNHDA and SQIVND (reference sequence). V shed 0 bases and J shed 5 bases, with 13 bases lying between them. The CDR3 runs to 15 residues. The DNA for the CDR3 is TGTGCCAGTAGTATAGATCAACAGGCCCGAACTGAAGCTTTCTTT. It is translated as CASSIDQQARTEAFF.

The chain uses TRBV5-4 and TRBJ2-7; the D gene is possibly TRBD1 (6 bases). The CDR3 extends over 12 amino acids. The germline V gene encodes CDR1 SGHNT and CDR2 YYREEE (reference sequence). Trimming stripped 7 bases from V and 5 bases from J, with 13 bases between. The CDR3 bases are TGTGCCAGCGGAGAAGGGGGAAACGAGCAGTACTTC. It codes for CASGEGGNEQYF.

The CDR3 nucleotides read TGTGCCACCAGCAGAGACCAGGGCCGGTTCACTGAAGCTTTCTTT. It yields the protein CATSRDQGRFTEAFF. The gene calls are TRBV15 and TRBJ1-1; a possible D gene is TRBD1 (5 bases). The V end was cut by 0 bases, the J end by 4 bases, with 12 bases between. There are 15 residues in the CDR3. Germline V lookup: CDR1 LNHNV, CDR2 YYDKDF (reference sequence).

This clone was observed a single time. The same CDR3 is also encoded by other DNA sequences in this sample. Written as DNA, the CDR3 is TGTGCCATCACTCACGAAGGGGACAGGGGCATAGCTAACTATGGCTACACCTTC. Translated, it gives CAITHEGDRGIANYGYTF. The chain employs TRBV10-3 and TRBJ1-2; TRBD1 aligns across 10 bases. Germline CDR1 and CDR2: ENHRY and SYGVKD. CDR3 length: 18 residues. V shed 7 bases, J shed 0 bases, and the junction held 14 bases outside the gene matches.

The chain recombines TRBV27 with TRBJ2-1; 9 positions match TRBD2. Germline CDR1 reads MNHEY; CDR2 reads SMNVEV (reference sequence). J gave up 0 bases and V 6 bases, and 6 bases lay outside the gene matches. The CDR3 runs 16 residues. The chain's CDR3 is CASRLSAGGSYNEQFF. CDR3 bases: TGTGCCAGCAGGCTTTCAGCGGGGGGCTCCTACAATGAGCAGTTCTTC.